This T cell receptor (beta chain) was sequenced in a study of beta chain features in type 1 diabetes. General study results and limits: TCRB CDR3s from Type 1 diabetes patients were moderately but significantly shorter in all four CD4+ subsets.

CDR3 length: 15 amino acids. Germline V gives CDR1 SGHTA, CDR2 FQGNSA. Unmatched junction bases numbered 12, after V lost 5 bases and J lost 6 bases. This clone has only a few counts. Its target is not known. All of the isolated RNA was reverse transcribed, so expressed TCRB transcripts were sequenced. Libraries were prepared by immunoSEQ multiplex PCR; TCRdb keeps only in-frame clonotypes and omits some of them. The data contain a few hundred thousand clones, roughly 12% of them singletons. This clonotype was obtained from a woman aged 18-29 years with type 1 diabetes. This chain connects TRBV7-2 to TRBJ1-2, with 7 bases that match TRBD1. Sequencing was performed on naive CD4+ T cells from blood. As DNA, the CDR3 is TGTGCCAGCAGCCCGAGGCAGGGCAGGGGGAATGGCTACACCTTC. It is translated as CASSPRQGRGNGYTF.